The 7 T cell receptor beta chains reported below all come from one sample, sequenced in a study of PD-1 blockade in classical Hodgkin lymphoma. This sample's time point: cycle 4 day 1 (C4D1), after around six weeks of nivolumab. Each patient's relapse followed autologous stem cell transplantation, and brentuximab vedotin exposure varied. Clones were sequenced by immunoSEQ multiplex PCR, and TCRdb holds only the in-frame ones, with some missing. The top ten hold 3.5% to 5% of the sample, which has 25,000 to 35,000 clones, 65% to 80% seen once. The sample here was peripheral blood mononuclear cells (PBMCs), taken before the fourth cycle of nivolumab. The receptors shown here come from a human donor with classical Hodgkin lymphoma.

In regard to this clone: One end of the junction is discordant with germline, which a read error may explain. The chain couples TRBV10-3 to TRBJ2-5; TRBD2 agrees at 8 bases. Germline lookup yields CDR1 ENHRY and CDR2 SYGVKD. The CDR3 runs 15 residues. The CDR3 region is CAINEAGGGGETQYF. CDR3 nucleotides: TGTGCCATCAATGAGGCGGGAGGAGGTGGGGAGACCCAGTACTTC.

Points on this clone: A junction boundary mismatches the germline segment, possibly from a read error. The chain recombines TRBV5-6 with TRBJ2-1; D is undetermined. This CDR3 has 13 residues. Per germline, CDR1 SGHDT and CDR2 YYEEEE. The CDR3 DNA follows: TGCGCCAGCAGCCAAGATAGTTGGAATGAGCAGTTCTTC. It is translated as CASSQDSWNEQFF. Together with reference TRBV5-6 and TRBJ2-1, the CDR3 gives the full variable domain: DAGVTQSPTHLIKTRGQQVTLRCSPKSGHDTVSWYQQALGQGPQFIFQYYEEEERQRGNFPDRFSGHQFPNYSSELNVNALLLGDSALYLCASSQDSWNEQFFGPGTRLTVL.

This clone has a handful of counts. The V call is TRBV7-9, the J call TRBJ2-1; D unresolved. Germline loops: CDR1 SEHNR, CDR2 FQNEAQ (reference sequence). CDR3 size: 12 residues. Trimming removed 3 bases from V and 4 bases from J, with 4 bases in between. The CDR3 DNA reads TGTGCCAGCAGCTTGGGATACAATGAGCAGTTCTTC. It yields the protein CASSLGYNEQFF.

For the CDR3, the DNA is TGTGCCAGCAGTTTATACCCCCCGGCTAGCGGGAGAGGAGAGACCCAGTACTTC. This sequence encodes CASSLYPPASGRGETQYF. This chain connects TRBV27 to TRBJ2-5, with TRBD2 identical over 10 bases. CDR3 length: 18 amino acids. Germline V gene data show CDR1 as MNHEY and CDR2 as SMNVEV (reference sequence). Trimming at V came to 1 base and at J to 4 bases, leaving 12 bases not matched to a gene.

This chain links TRBV7-8 with TRBJ2-1; 7 positions agree with TRBD1. This CDR3 has 16 residues. The V gene end was trimmed by 2 bases and the J gene end by 2 bases; junction bases not matched to a gene: 6. Germline loops: CDR1 SGHVS, CDR2 FQNEAQ. The CDR3 bases are TGTGCCAGCAGCTTAAGGGCCGGACAGGCCTACAATGAGCAGTTCTTC. It specifies CASSLRAGQAYNEQFF. Supplemented by reference TRBV7-8 and TRBJ2-1, the full variable domain reads GAGVSQSPRYKVAKRGQDVALRCDPISGHVSLFWYQQALGQGPEFLTYFQNEAQLDKSGLPSDRFFAERPEGSVSTLKIQRTQQEDSAVYLCASSLRAGQAYNEQFFGPGTRLTVL.

V usage is TRBV28 and J usage is TRBJ2-7; D is undetermined. Germline V lookup: CDR1 MDHEN, CDR2 SYDVKM. V was cut by 5 bases and J by 5 bases, with 4 bases left in between. This CDR3 has 10 residues. This chain's CDR3 is CASSPDEQYF. The DNA of the CDR3 is TGTGCCAGCAGTCCGGACGAGCAGTACTTC. Full variable domain (rest looked up from reference TRBV28 and TRBJ2-7): DVKVTQSSRYLVKRTGEKVFLECVQDMDHENMFWYRQDPGLGLRLIYFSYDVKMKEKGDIPEGYSVSREKKERFSLILESASTNQTSMYLCASSPDEQYFGPGTRLTVT.

This sequence joins TRBV16 and TRBJ2-7; TRBD1 might be the D (6 bases). The germline V gene has CDR1 KGHSY and CDR2 FQNENV. Between the trimmed V and J ends, which lost 1 base and 0 bases, there was a span of 10 bases. The CDR3 runs 15 residues. Here the CDR3 DNA reads TGTGCCAGCAGCCAATACCCGGACAGCTCCTACGAGCAGTACTTC. It is translated as CASSQYPDSSYEQYF.